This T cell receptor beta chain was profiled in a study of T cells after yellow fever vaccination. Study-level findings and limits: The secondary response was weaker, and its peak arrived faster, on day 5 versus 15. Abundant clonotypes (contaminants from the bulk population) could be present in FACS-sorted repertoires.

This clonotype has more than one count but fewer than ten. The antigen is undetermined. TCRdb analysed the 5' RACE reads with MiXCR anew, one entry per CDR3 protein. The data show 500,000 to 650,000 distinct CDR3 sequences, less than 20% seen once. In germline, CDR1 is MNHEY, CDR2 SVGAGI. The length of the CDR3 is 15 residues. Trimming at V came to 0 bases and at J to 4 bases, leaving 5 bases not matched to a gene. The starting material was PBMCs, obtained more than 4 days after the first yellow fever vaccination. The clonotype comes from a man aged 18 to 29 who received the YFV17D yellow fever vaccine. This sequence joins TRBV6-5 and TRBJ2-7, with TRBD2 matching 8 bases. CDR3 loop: CASSYSSGGGYEQYF. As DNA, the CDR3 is TGTGCCAGCAGTTACTCAAGCGGGGGAGGTTACGAGCAGTACTTC.